This T cell receptor (beta chain) was identified during a study of technical replicates of blood from a few donors. Losses at the gene ends were 3 bases for V and 6 bases for J; bases not matched to a gene: 4. This CDR3 region has 15 residues. CDR1 SGHRS and CDR2 YFSETQ come from the germline V gene. Some clones are missing from TCRdb's copy, which holds only in-frame ones; the method was immunoSEQ multiplex PCR. The sample yields roughly 60,000 clones, around nine tenths seen once. J is TRBJ2-3 and V is TRBV5-1; 13 nucleotides agree with TRBD2. The sequenced material came from PBMCs. This TCR derives from a human donor in good health. Some clones in this sample may be carry-over from other donors' samples. CDR3 region: CASSSTSGRIDTQYF. The CDR3 DNA reads TGCGCCAGCAGCTCGACTAGCGGGAGGATCGATACGCAGTATTTT.